Here is one T cell receptor beta chain with its context. The source of the sample is a study of control samples from healthy donors and cancer patients. This table comes from immunoSEQ multiplex PCR, and its TCRdb copy is limited to in-frame clones, with some not included. This table has fewer than 200,000 clones, approximately 86% appearing once. Looked up from germline, CDR1 is SGHRS and CDR2 is YFSETQ. The CDR3 consists of 15 residues. V shed 0 bases and J 2 bases; nucleotides not matched to a gene: 4. The V gene is TRBV5-1, the J gene TRBJ2-5; 7 bases align to TRBD2. The sample was blood. The origin of this receptor is a woman aged 25-40 years in good health. CDR3 bases: TGCGCCAGCAGCTTGGGGGCTAGCGGACAAGAGACCCAGTACTTC. The encoded protein is CASSLGASGQETQYF.